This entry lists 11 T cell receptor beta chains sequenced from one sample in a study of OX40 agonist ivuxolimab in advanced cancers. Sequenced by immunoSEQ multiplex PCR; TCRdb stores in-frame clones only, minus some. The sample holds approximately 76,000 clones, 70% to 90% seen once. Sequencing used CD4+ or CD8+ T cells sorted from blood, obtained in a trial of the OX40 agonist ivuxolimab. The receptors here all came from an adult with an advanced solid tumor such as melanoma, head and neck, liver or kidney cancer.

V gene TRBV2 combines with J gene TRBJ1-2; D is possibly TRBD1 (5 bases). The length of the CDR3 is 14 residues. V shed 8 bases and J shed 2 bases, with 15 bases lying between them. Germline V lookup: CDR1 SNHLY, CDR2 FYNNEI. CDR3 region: CASARTHTNYGYTF. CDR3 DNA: TGTGCCAGCGCGCGGACACATACCAACTATGGCTACACCTTC.

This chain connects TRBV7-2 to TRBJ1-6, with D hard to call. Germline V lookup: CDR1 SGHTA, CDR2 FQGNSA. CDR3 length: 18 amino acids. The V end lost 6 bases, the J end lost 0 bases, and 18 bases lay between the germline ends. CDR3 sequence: CASSYRFGSSSYNSPLHF. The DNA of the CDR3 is TGTGCCAGCAGTTACCGATTCGGCTCGAGCTCCTATAATTCACCCCTCCACTTT.

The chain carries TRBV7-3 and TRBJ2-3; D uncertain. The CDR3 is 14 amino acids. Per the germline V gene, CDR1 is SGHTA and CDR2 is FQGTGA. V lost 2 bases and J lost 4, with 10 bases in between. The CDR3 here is CASSLGLGADTQYF. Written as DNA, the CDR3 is TGTGCCAGCAGCTTAGGGTTAGGTGCAGATACGCAGTATTTT.

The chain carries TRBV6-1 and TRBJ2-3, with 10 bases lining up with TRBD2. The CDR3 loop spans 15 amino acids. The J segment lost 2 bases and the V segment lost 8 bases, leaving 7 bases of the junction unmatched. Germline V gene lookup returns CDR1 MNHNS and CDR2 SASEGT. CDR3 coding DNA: TGTGCCAGCGGGGCCCTAGCGGGGGTCACAGATACGCAGTATTTT. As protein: CASGALAGVTDTQYF.

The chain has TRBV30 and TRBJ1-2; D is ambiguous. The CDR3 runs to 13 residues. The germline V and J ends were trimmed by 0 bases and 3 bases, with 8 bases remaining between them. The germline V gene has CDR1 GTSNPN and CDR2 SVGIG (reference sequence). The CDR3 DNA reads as TGTGCCTGGAGTGTCTACAGCCACTATGGCTACACCTTC. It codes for CAWSVYSHYGYTF.

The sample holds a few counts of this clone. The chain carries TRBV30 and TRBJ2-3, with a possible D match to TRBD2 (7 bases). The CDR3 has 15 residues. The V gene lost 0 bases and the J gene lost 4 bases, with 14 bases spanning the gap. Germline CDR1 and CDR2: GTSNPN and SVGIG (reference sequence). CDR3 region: CAWSVRGAAADTQYF. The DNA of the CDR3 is TGTGCCTGGAGTGTACGGGGGGCCGCGGCAGATACGCAGTATTTT. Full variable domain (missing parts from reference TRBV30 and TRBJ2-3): SQTIHQWPATLVQPVGSPLSLECTVEGTSNPNLYWYRQAAGRGLQLLFYSVGIGQISSEVPQNLSASRPQDRQFILSSKKLLLSDSGFYLCAWSVRGAAADTQYFGPGTRLTVL.

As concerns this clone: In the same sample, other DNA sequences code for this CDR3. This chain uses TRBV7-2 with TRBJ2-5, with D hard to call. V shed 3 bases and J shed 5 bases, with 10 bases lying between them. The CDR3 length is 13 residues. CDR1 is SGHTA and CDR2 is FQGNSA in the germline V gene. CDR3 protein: CASSLPPGETQYF. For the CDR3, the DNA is TGTGCCAGCAGCTTGCCCCCCGGGGAGACCCAGTACTTC.

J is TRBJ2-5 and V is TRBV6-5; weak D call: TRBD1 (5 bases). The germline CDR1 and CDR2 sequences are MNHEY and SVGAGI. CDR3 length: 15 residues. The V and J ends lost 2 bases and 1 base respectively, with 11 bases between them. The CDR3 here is CASSYLGGAQETQYF. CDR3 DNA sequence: TGTGCCAGCAGTTACCTAGGTGGGGCCCAAGAGACCCAGTACTTC.

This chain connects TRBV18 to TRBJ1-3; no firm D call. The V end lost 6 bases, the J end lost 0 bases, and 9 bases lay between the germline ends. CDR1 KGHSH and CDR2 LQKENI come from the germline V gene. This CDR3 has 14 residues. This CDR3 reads CASSPDLSGNTIYF. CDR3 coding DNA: TGTGCCAGCTCGCCAGACCTCTCTGGAAACACCATATATTTT.

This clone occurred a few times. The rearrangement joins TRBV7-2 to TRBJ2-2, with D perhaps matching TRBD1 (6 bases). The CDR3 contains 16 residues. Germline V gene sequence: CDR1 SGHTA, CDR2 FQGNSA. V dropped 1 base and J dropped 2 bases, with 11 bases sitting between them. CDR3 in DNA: TGTGCCAGCAGCTTAGTTCGGACAGTCAACACCGGGGAGCTGTTTTTT. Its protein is CASSLVRTVNTGELFF.

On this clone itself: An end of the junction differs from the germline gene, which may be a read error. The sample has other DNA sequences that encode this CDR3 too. CDR3 region: CASSPGTGGYEQYF. As DNA, the CDR3 is TGCGCCAGCAGCCCCGGGACAGGGGGGTACGAGCAGTACTTC. The chain has TRBV7-2 and TRBJ2-7, with 11 bases identical to TRBD1. The CDR3 is 14 residues long. Germline V gene sequence: CDR1 SGHTA, CDR2 FQGNSA.